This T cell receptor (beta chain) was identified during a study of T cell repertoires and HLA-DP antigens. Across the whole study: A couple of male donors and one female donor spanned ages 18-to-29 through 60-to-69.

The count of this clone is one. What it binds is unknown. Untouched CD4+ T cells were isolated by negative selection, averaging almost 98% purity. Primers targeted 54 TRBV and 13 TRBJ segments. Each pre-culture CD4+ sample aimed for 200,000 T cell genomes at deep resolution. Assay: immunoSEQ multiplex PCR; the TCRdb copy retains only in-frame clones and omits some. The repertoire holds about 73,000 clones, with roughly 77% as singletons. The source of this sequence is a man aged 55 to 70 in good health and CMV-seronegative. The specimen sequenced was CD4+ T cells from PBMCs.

The CDR3, as DNA: TGTGCCTGGAGTGTAGGGACACACTACAATGAGCAGTTCTTC. Protein sequence: CAWSVGTHYNEQFF. This chain joins TRBV30 and TRBJ2-1; the D gene is possibly TRBD1 (6 bases). This CDR3 contains 14 residues. Germline loops: CDR1 GTSNPN, CDR2 SVGIG (reference sequence). V lost 0 bases and J 3 bases, leaving 9 bases between the germline ends.